This entry lists 22 T cell receptor beta chains sequenced from one sample in a study of technical replicates of blood from a handful of donors. TCRdb's copy holds only in-frame clones and misses some; the assay was immunoSEQ multiplex PCR. Of about 12,000 clones listed, 79% are singletons. Sequenced sample: PBMCs. These receptors were obtained from a human donor in good health.

V usage is TRBV19 and J usage is TRBJ1-1; 8 bases match TRBD1. The CDR3 totals 13 residues. V was clipped by 6 bases and J by 5 bases; unmatched bases: 5. CDR1 and CDR2 from the germline V gene are LNHDA and SQIVND (reference sequence). For the CDR3, the DNA is TGTGCCAGTAGCATACAGGGGGGTACTGAAGCTTTCTTT. This translates into CASSIQGGTEAFF.

This rearrangement joins TRBV27 to TRBJ2-1; unclear D gene. The CDR3 spans 16 residues. Germline V gene data show CDR1 as MNHEY and CDR2 as SMNVEV (reference sequence). Between the trimmed V and J ends, which lost 3 bases and 5 bases, there was a span of 17 bases. The CDR3: CASSLRYERLNNEQFF. CDR3 in DNA: TGTGCCAGCAGTTTGCGGTACGAGCGACTGAACAATGAGCAGTTCTTC.

The chain employs TRBV7-9 and TRBJ2-1; maybe TRBD2 (6 bases). The CDR3 is 14 amino acids. V was pared by 4 bases and J by 6 bases, with 13 bases between. Germline CDR1 and CDR2: SEHNR and FQNEAQ (reference sequence). The CDR3 DNA reads as TGTGCCAGCAGCTCCCGGGAGTTCCCCAATGAGCAGTTCTTC. Translation: CASSSREFPNEQFF.

CDR3 sequence: CASSPRTSGRADEQFF. CDR3 coding DNA: TGTGCCAGCAGCCCGAGGACTAGCGGGAGGGCGGATGAGCAGTTCTTC. The chain carries TRBV11-1 and TRBJ2-1; 15 nucleotides line up with TRBD2. Germline loops: CDR1 SGHAT, CDR2 FQDESV (reference sequence). The CDR3 runs 16 residues. J gave up 8 bases and V 5 bases, and 7 bases lay outside the gene matches.

This chain uses TRBV6-5 with TRBJ1-1, with D possibly matching TRBD1 (6 bases). With 4 bases removed from V and 4 bases from J, the gap between germline ends came to 19 bases. Germline V gene data show CDR1 as MNHEY and CDR2 as SVGAGI. The CDR3 has 16 amino acids. The CDR3 is CASSLGQGTPGTEAFF. The CDR3 DNA reads TGTGCCAGCAGTTTGGGACAAGGGACCCCCGGCACTGAAGCTTTCTTT.

V usage is TRBV5-1 and J usage is TRBJ2-1, with D tentatively TRBD1 (6 bases). Per germline, CDR1 SGHRS and CDR2 YFSETQ. This CDR3 is built from 17 residues. The ends were cut back, 0 bases at V and 4 bases at J, with 17 bases in the middle. The CDR3: CASSLASSGGQYNEQFF. DNA of the CDR3: TGCGCCAGCAGCTTGGCCTCAAGCGGAGGACAGTACAATGAGCAGTTCTTC.

This chain links TRBV5-1 with TRBJ2-7, with D possibly being TRBD2 (5 bases). CDR3 length: 17 residues. V was pared by 2 bases and J by 0 bases, with 18 bases between. Per germline, CDR1 SGHRS and CDR2 YFSETQ. The CDR3 region is CASSFGQRALSSYEQYF. CDR3 coding DNA: TGCGCCAGCAGCTTCGGCCAGAGGGCTTTAAGCTCCTACGAGCAGTACTTC.

This clone appeared once. V gene TRBV6-1 combines with J gene TRBJ2-6, with D possibly being TRBD1 (6 bases). Germline V CDR1 and CDR2: MNHNS, SASEGT. V lost 2 bases and J 3 bases, leaving 11 bases between the germline ends. There are 16 residues in the CDR3. The CDR3 region is CASSELGGSGANVLTF. CDR3 DNA sequence: TGTGCCAGCAGTGAACTAGGGGGAAGTGGGGCCAACGTCCTGACTTTC.

This chain links TRBV5-1 with TRBJ2-1; the D gene is possibly TRBD1 (6 bases). The CDR3 has 16 amino acids. Germline V CDR1 and CDR2: SGHRS, YFSETQ. V lost 0 bases and J lost 8, with 18 bases in between. The CDR3 here is CASSLGPGQFVDEQFF. The DNA for the CDR3 is TGCGCCAGCAGCTTGGGCCCTGGACAGTTCGTAGATGAGCAGTTCTTC. Full variable domain (missing parts from reference TRBV5-1 and TRBJ2-1): KAGVTQTPRYLIKTRGQQVTLSCSPISGHRSVSWYQQTPGQGLQFLFEYFSETQRNKGNFPGRFSGRQFSNSRSEMNVSTLELGDSALYLCASSLGPGQFVDEQFFGPGTRLTVL.

This clone was observed a handful of times. The chain has TRBV18 and TRBJ1-2, with 7 bases matching TRBD1. The CDR3 length is 16 residues. Looked up from germline, CDR1 is KGHSH and CDR2 is LQKENI. Germline trimming cut 3 bases from V and 0 bases from J; bases unmatched to any gene: 7. Here the CDR3 reads CASSPNRDSTNYGYTF. The CDR3 nucleotides read TGTGCCAGCTCACCGAATAGGGACAGTACTAACTATGGCTACACCTTC.

This rearrangement joins TRBV6-5 to TRBJ1-2; perhaps TRBD1 as D (5 bases). The CDR3 sequence is 13 residues long. V was pared by 5 bases and J by 8 bases, with 15 bases between. CDR1 and CDR2 from the germline V gene are MNHEY and SVGAGI. Written as DNA, the CDR3 is TGTGCCAGCAGTCTTCCAGGGTATCAGGGCTACACCTTC. Translating it yields CASSLPGYQGYTF.

This chain connects TRBV10-2 to TRBJ2-7; TRBD2 agrees at 7 bases. J was trimmed by 3 bases and V by 11 bases; bases with no gene match: 7. This CDR3 comprises 12 residues. Germline CDR1 is WSHSY and CDR2 is SAAADI. CDR3 bases: TGCGCCGGGGGGGGTGGTGGCTACGAGCAGTACTTC. Amino acid sequence: CAGGGGGYEQYF.

The V call is TRBV19, the J call TRBJ2-7; 12 bases fit TRBD1. Germline lookup yields CDR1 LNHDA and CDR2 SQIVND (reference sequence). J gave up 4 bases and V 5 bases, and 6 bases lay outside the gene matches. The CDR3 has 15 amino acids. The CDR3 DNA follows: TGTGCCAGTAGTTCTGGGACAGGGGGCGGGTACGAGCAGTACTTC. As protein: CASSSGTGGGYEQYF.

The CDR3 DNA sequence: TGTGCCAGCAGCAGAGGGGAGGCTCGGACCAGGTCCAACGAGCAGTACTTC. Translation gives CASSRGEARTRSNEQYF. V usage is TRBV21-1 and J usage is TRBJ2-7; whether TRBD2, the table's D call, matches the DNA was not checked. TRBV21-1 is a documented pseudogene. The CDR3 extends over 17 amino acids.

This chain uses TRBV4-1 with TRBJ2-7; tentative D call: TRBD1 (6 bases). The CDR3 length is 17 residues. Germline CDR1 and CDR2: MGHRA and YSYEKL. Trimming cost V 1 base and J 2 bases, with 18 bases left between them. The CDR3 DNA reads TGCGCCAGCAGCCAAGCTAACTTGGGGGCCGCGACCTACGAGCAGTACTTC. Translating it yields CASSQANLGAATYEQYF.

The rearrangement uses TRBV2 and TRBJ2-1, with TRBD2 matching over 13 bases. Trimming cost V 6 bases and J 3 bases; bases outside gene matches: 14. The CDR3 totals 19 residues. Looked up from germline, CDR1 is SNHLY and CDR2 is FYNNEI. The CDR3 DNA follows: TGTGCCAGCAGGGCCCGACTAGCGGGAGGCCCGATCGACTACAATGAGCAGTTCTTC. Protein product: CASRARLAGGPIDYNEQFF.

In its sample, this clone was seen once. CDR3 sequence (DNA): TGTGCCACCAGCACAGACAACGGACCTCGGCGGGACCTTGGAGAGACCCAGTACTTC. It translates to CATSTDNGPRRDLGETQYF. The genes are TRBV15 and TRBJ2-5; tentatively, D is TRBD2 (6 bases). This CDR3 has 19 amino acids. V dropped 4 bases and J dropped 4 bases, with 28 bases sitting between them. Germline V gene lookup returns CDR1 LNHNV and CDR2 YYDKDF (reference sequence).

V is TRBV10-3 and J is TRBJ2-1; weak D call: TRBD1 (6 bases). V dropped 0 bases and J dropped 5 bases, with 11 bases sitting between them. This CDR3 has 15 amino acids. Germline CDR1 reads ENHRY; CDR2 reads SYGVKD. The chain's CDR3 is CAISESDRRNNEQFF. CDR3 bases: TGTGCCATCAGTGAGTCGGACAGACGGAACAATGAGCAGTTCTTC.

The chain employs TRBV6-5 and TRBJ2-1; 8 bases are shared with TRBD2. The CDR3 runs 14 residues. Trimming took 4 bases from V and 3 from J; bases not matched to a gene: 2. Germline lookup yields CDR1 MNHEY and CDR2 SVGAGI. The CDR3 spells CASSFGGGYNEQFF. The CDR3 DNA reads as TGTGCCAGCAGTTTCGGGGGGGGCTACAATGAGCAGTTCTTC.

CDR3 sequence: CASSDGRTSYEQYF. In nucleotides, the CDR3 is TGTGCCAGTAGCGACGGTAGGACTTCCTACGAGCAGTACTTC. The chain is built from TRBV19 and TRBJ2-7, with a weak D call TRBD2 (5 bases). Trimming removed 6 bases from V and 1 base from J, with 13 bases in between. This CDR3 is built from 14 residues. Germline V gene sequence: CDR1 LNHDA, CDR2 SQIVND (reference sequence).

This chain joins TRBV28 and TRBJ2-7; 7 bases line up with TRBD1. The CDR3 extends over 15 amino acids. V shed 0 bases, J shed 3 bases, and the junction held 5 bases outside the gene matches. Germline V CDR1 and CDR2: MDHEN, SYDVKM. The CDR3 reads CASSLWKAGGYEQYF. CDR3 DNA sequence: TGTGCCAGCAGTTTATGGAAGGCAGGGGGCTACGAGCAGTACTTC.

V usage is TRBV7-2 and J usage is TRBJ2-3; D ambiguous. CDR1 is SGHTA, CDR2 FQGNSA, per germline. V lost 6 bases to trimming and J lost 5 bases, with 15 bases between them. This CDR3 is built from 14 residues. DNA of the CDR3: TGTGCCAGCAGTTCCAACTCCCGAAGAGATACGCAGTATTTT. Protein: CASSSNSRRDTQYF.